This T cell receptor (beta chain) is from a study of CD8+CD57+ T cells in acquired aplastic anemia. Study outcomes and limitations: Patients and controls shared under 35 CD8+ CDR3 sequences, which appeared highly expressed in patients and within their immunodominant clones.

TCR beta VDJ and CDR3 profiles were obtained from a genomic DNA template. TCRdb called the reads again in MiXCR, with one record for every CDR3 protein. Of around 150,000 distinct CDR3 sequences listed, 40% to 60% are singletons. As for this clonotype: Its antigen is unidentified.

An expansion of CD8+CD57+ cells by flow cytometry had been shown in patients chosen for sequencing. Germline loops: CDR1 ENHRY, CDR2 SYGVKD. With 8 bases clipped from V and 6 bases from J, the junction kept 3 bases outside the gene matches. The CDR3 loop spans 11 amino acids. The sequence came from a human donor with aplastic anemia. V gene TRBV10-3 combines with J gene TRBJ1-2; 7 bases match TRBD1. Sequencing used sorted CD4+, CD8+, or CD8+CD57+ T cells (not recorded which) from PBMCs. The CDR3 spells CAIDREDGYTF. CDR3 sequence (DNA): TGTGCCATCGACAGGGAGGATGGCTACACCTTC.